This TCR beta chain was recorded in a study of CXCR3-negative and CXCR3-positive naive CD8 T cells. Study at large: Roughly 1.5 +/- 0.3 million TRB reads came from each library, giving some 130 million in total. Study outcomes and limitations: Hydrophobicity was higher for TRB CDR3s found in CXCR3-positive naive cells than in CXCR3-negative naive cells. The study found that naive CXCR3-negative and CXCR3-positive cells shared TRBV-TRBJ usage, while memory cells differed.

UMI-labeled TRB cDNA libraries were prepared by 5' RACE. Reprocessing the 5' RACE reads, TCRdb reports a single entry for every CDR3 protein and omits DNA. The sample totals approximately 90,000 distinct CDR3 sequences. Worth noting for this clonotype: Its target is unknown.

The germline gives CDR1 MDHEN, CDR2 SYDVKM. This CDR3 has 15 amino acids. V usage is TRBV28 and J usage is TRBJ2-5. Sequencing was done on a sample of naive CXCR3+ CD8+ T cells from blood. Subset denoted: CD45RO-CCR7+CD27+CD95- naive CD8+ T cells expressing CXCR3 (TNR3+). The sequence came from a human donor in good health. Some clones in this sample may be carry-over from other donors' samples. The CDR3 sequence: CASSLLMQAQETQYF.